This entry concerns a single T cell receptor (beta chain). From germline, CDR1 is SGDLS and CDR2 YYNGEE. CDR3 size: 17 residues. J was trimmed by 4 bases and V by 4 bases; bases with no gene match: 14. Study processing details: Estimation of nucleated cell counts was performed using reference gene primer amplification. Generated by immunoSEQ multiplex PCR, the TCRdb table keeps only in-frame clones and is missing some. V, J and clone size reflect that table, while D and trimming were determined from the DNA. The sample has some 290,000 clones; 85% to 90% are singletons. This entry comes from a study of blood T cell repertoires in COVID-19. The overall study: Nucleic acid was either cDNA or gDNA, and it came from T cells, B-cell-depleted T cells, or PBMCs.

The sample consisted of peripheral blood. V usage is TRBV9 and J usage is TRBJ2-1; the match to TRBD2 covers 7 bases. This sequence was found in a woman aged 30 to 39 with COVID-19, enrolled during active disease. The CDR3 DNA follows: TGTGCCAGCAGCCTCGACTCGTGGGAGGGCATTTACAATGAGCAGTTCTTC. It yields the protein CASSLDSWEGIYNEQFF.